Listed here are 27 T cell receptor beta chains from one sample, sequenced in a study of T cells in Graves' hyperthyroidism and ophthalmopathy. Authors of the study amplified TCR beta CDR3 regions from RNA transcripts. TCR CDR3 regions were first amplified by RT-PCR with HTBI primers. TCRdb re-called the multiplex PCR reads through MiXCR, storing one row per CDR3 protein. There are over 350,000 distinct CDR3 sequences in the sample; over 13% occur only once, and 25% to 30% lies in the top ten. The material sequenced was blood. The origin of the receptors is a man aged 50-59 years with Graves' ophthalmopathy.

The chain uses TRBV27 and TRBJ2-7; D not resolved. The V gene's germline CDR1 is MNHEY and CDR2 SMNVEV (reference sequence). This CDR3 contains 13 residues. V was trimmed by 5 bases and J by 3 bases, leaving 11 bases between them. CDR3 bases: TGTGCCAGCAGTCCATTGACTGACTACGAGCAGTACTTC. Its translation: CASSPLTDYEQYF.

The CDR3: CAISGGREGLYEQYF. The CDR3 DNA follows: TGTGCCATCAGTGGGGGACGGGAGGGCCTGTACGAGCAGTACTTC. The chain has TRBV10-3 and TRBJ2-7; 8 nucleotides match TRBD2. The CDR3 is 15 amino acids. The V and J ends lost 4 bases and 4 bases, in that order; junction bases with no gene match: 9. Germline V gene sequence: CDR1 ENHRY, CDR2 SYGVKD.

As for this clonotype: Just one base apart from a much larger clone, this may be a read error. The chain recombines TRBV13 with TRBJ2-7, with D perhaps TRBD1 or TRBD2 (5 bases each). There are 12 residues in the CDR3. V lost 6 bases, J lost 7 bases, and 13 bases lay in between. Germline CDR1 and CDR2: PRHDT and FYEKMQ (reference sequence). The CDR3 region has the DNA TGTGCCAGCAGTCGGGGCCCCAATGAGCAGTACTTC. Translated: CASSRGPNEQYF.

This chain uses TRBV9 with TRBJ2-2, with 8 bases lining up with TRBD2. Germline lookup yields CDR1 SGDLS and CDR2 YYNGEE. The CDR3 runs to 14 residues. The V and J ends lost 2 bases and 7 bases, in that order; junction bases with no gene match: 4. CDR3 bases: TGTGCCAGCAGCGTGCGGGGGGATGGCGGGGAGCTGTTTTTT. It specifies CASSVRGDGGELFF.

This clonotype has at least ten counts. V usage is TRBV5-5 and J usage is TRBJ2-5; no firm D call. CDR1 is SGHKS, CDR2 YYEKEE, per germline (reference sequence). V lost 6 bases, J lost 0 bases, and 15 bases lay in between. The CDR3 has 15 amino acids. CDR3 amino acids: CASNEPTPYQETQYF. CDR3 nucleotides: TGTGCCAGCAACGAACCAACACCATACCAAGAGACCCAGTACTTC.

This clonotype was counted many times. The chain recombines TRBV28 with TRBJ2-1, with 9 bases fitting TRBD2. The germline gives CDR1 MDHEN, CDR2 SYDVKM. The CDR3 is 15 amino acids. The trim removed 2 bases at V and 6 bases at J, leaving 5 bases unmatched. The CDR3: CASSLTAGGINEQFF. CDR3 bases: TGTGCCAGCAGTTTAACAGCGGGAGGAATCAATGAGCAGTTCTTC.

The chain links TRBV30 to TRBJ1-2; D not resolved. Trimming shortened V by 4 bases and J by 1 base, and 10 bases separated the two germline ends. In germline, CDR1 is GTSNPN, CDR2 SVGIG (reference sequence). CDR3 length: 13 residues. The CDR3 loop reads CAWTGLSNYGYTF. CDR3 DNA: TGTGCCTGGACAGGTCTTAGTAACTATGGCTACACCTTC.

There are many counts of this clonotype. The chain joins TRBV13 to TRBJ2-1, with 8 positions matching TRBD2. CDR1 and CDR2 from the germline V gene are PRHDT and FYEKMQ (reference sequence). V was pared by 3 bases and J by 4 bases, with 5 bases of the junction left unmatched. The CDR3 extends over 15 amino acids. CDR3 DNA: TGTGCCAGCAGCTTTGCGGCTAGCGGGTACAATGAGCAGTTCTTC. It is translated as CASSFAASGYNEQFF.

This clonotype has more than one count but fewer than ten. The CDR3 loop is CASSSGTSGRASNWEQYF. The CDR3 DNA sequence: TGTGCCAGCAGCTCGGGGACTAGCGGGAGGGCCTCTAATTGGGAGCAGTACTTC. The chain carries TRBV7-3 and TRBJ2-7, with 16 bases identical to TRBD2. The CDR3 has 18 amino acids. Germline V gene data show CDR1 as SGHTA and CDR2 as FQGTGA. Trimming took 4 bases from V and 7 from J; bases not matched to a gene: 13.

This clonotype was recorded many times. The rearrangement links TRBV4-1 to TRBJ1-5, with D unresolved. There are 17 residues in the CDR3. Per germline, CDR1 MGHRA and CDR2 YSYEKL. The V end was cut by 0 bases, the J end by 1 base, with 13 bases between. DNA of the CDR3: TGCGCCAGCAGCCAAGAAAGGGTCCTAGGGAGCAATCAGCCCCAGCATTTT. This gives the protein CASSQERVLGSNQPQHF.

The V call is TRBV28, the J call TRBJ2-7; D is possibly TRBD2 (6 bases). Germline values: CDR1 MDHEN, CDR2 SYDVKM. V lost 4 bases and J lost 2, with 15 bases in between. This CDR3 region has 15 residues. This CDR3 reads CASSSGERLPYEQYF. CDR3 coding DNA: TGTGCCAGCAGTTCGGGGGAGAGACTCCCCTACGAGCAGTACTTC.

The chain has TRBV12-3 or TRBV12-4 and TRBJ1-2; D might be TRBD1 (5 bases). V was shortened by 10 bases and J by 2 bases, with 17 bases between the two germline ends. This CDR3 comprises 14 residues. CDR3 in amino acids: CAISPRGRNYGYTF. The CDR3 bases are TGTGCCATCTCACCGCGGGGCAGAAACTATGGCTACACCTTC.

This clonotype was counted a few times. The CDR3 bases are TGTGCCAGCAGCTCCGCCCCAGGGACCTATGGCTACACCTTC. Translated, it gives CASSSAPGTYGYTF. The chain carries TRBV9 and TRBJ1-2; D perhaps matches TRBD1 (5 bases). CDR1 is SGDLS and CDR2 is YYNGEE in the germline V gene. Trimming removed 4 bases from V and 4 bases from J, with 14 bases in between. This CDR3 comprises 14 residues.

This clonotype was detected many times. V and J are TRBV11-1 and TRBJ2-7, with TRBD1 matching over 10 bases. Per germline, CDR1 SGHAT and CDR2 FQDESV (reference sequence). CDR3 length equals 15 residues. Germline trimming cut 5 bases from V and 3 bases from J; bases unmatched to any gene: 7. The CDR3 is CASSPSRTGGYEQYF. The CDR3, as DNA: TGTGCCAGCAGCCCGAGCAGGACAGGGGGCTACGAGCAGTACTTC.

This clonotype was counted ten times or more. The CDR3 sequence: CASSLVSPGSNEQFF. CDR3 coding DNA: TGTGCCAGCAGTTTAGTTTCTCCGGGAAGTAATGAGCAGTTCTTC. V is TRBV27 and J is TRBJ2-1; a possible D gene is TRBD2 (5 bases). Trimming pared 2 bases from V and 7 bases from J, leaving 15 bases between. CDR1 and CDR2 (germline): MNHEY, SMNVEV (reference sequence). The CDR3 extends over 15 amino acids.

The chain links TRBV27 to TRBJ1-1; no reliable D call. Trimming removed 2 bases at V and 5 bases at J, with 15 bases between. Germline V gene sequence: CDR1 MNHEY, CDR2 SMNVEV (reference sequence). The CDR3 totals 15 residues. For the CDR3, the DNA is TGTGCCAGCAGTTTAAGGCTCAACGGCGGAACTGAAGCTTTCTTT. Translated: CASSLRLNGGTEAFF.

This clonotype has ten or more counts. The rearrangement joins TRBV12-3 or TRBV12-4 to TRBJ2-7, with a tentative D call TRBD1 (5 bases). The CDR3 extends over 16 amino acids. V was pared by 6 bases and J by 2 bases, with 20 bases between. This chain's CDR3 is CASSPGSSGKPYEQYF. The CDR3 DNA reads as TGTGCCAGCAGCCCAGGGTCGTCGGGCAAACCCTACGAGCAGTACTTC.

The chain uses TRBV29-1 and TRBJ2-7; no definite D call. Germline V gives CDR1 SQVTM, CDR2 ANQGSEA. This CDR3 is built from 14 residues. The V end was cut by 6 bases, the J end by 2 bases, with 17 bases between. The CDR3: CSVSKDLTTYEQYF. In DNA form, the CDR3 reads TGCAGCGTCAGTAAGGACCTCACTACCTACGAGCAGTACTTC.

There are many counts of this clonotype. The chain uses TRBV20-1 and TRBJ1-2; maybe TRBD1 (5 bases). V gave up 0 bases and J gave up 1 base, with 6 bases separating them. Germline V gives CDR1 DFQATT, CDR2 SNEGSKA (reference sequence). CDR3 length equals 13 residues. The CDR3 DNA follows: TGCAGTGCTAGAGACGACAGTAACTATGGCTACACCTTC. Translated, it gives CSARDDSNYGYTF.

The gene calls are TRBV7-8 and TRBJ2-1, with D maybe TRBD1 (5 bases). V lost 5 bases and J 7 bases, leaving 15 bases between the germline ends. Germline CDR1 reads SGHVS; CDR2 reads FQNEAQ. The CDR3 is 14 residues long. The DNA of the CDR3 is TGTGCCAGCAGCCTAACTCCCAGGGTTAATGAGCAGTTCTTC. Protein sequence: CASSLTPRVNEQFF.

There are many counts of this clonotype. The CDR3 loop reads CSAVDGAYEQYF. In nucleotides, the CDR3 is TGCAGTGCTGTGGACGGGGCTTACGAGCAGTACTTC. The chain joins TRBV20-1 to TRBJ2-7, with D possibly called TRBD1 or TRBD2 (5 bases each). The ends were cut back, 5 bases at V and 4 bases at J, with 12 bases in the middle. Per germline, CDR1 DFQATT and CDR2 SNEGSKA (reference sequence). The CDR3 runs 12 residues.

V and J are TRBV18 and TRBJ2-2; D is unresolved. Germline CDR1 is KGHSH and CDR2 is LQKENI. This CDR3 is built from 13 residues. V lost 3 bases and J 5 bases, leaving 7 bases between the germline ends. CDR3 coding DNA: TGTGCCAGCTCACCCCCAACAACCGGGGAGCTGTTTTTT. Translated, it gives CASSPPTTGELFF.

The V call is TRBV4-1, the J call TRBJ2-7, with 14 bases aligning to TRBD2. CDR1 and CDR2 from the germline V gene are MGHRA and YSYEKL. This CDR3 region has 17 residues. After removal of 0 bases from V and 4 bases from J, the junction contained 5 bases not matched to a gene. CDR3 sequence: CASSQDRTSGRMYEQYF. CDR3 nucleotides: TGCGCCAGCAGCCAAGATAGGACTAGCGGGAGGATGTACGAGCAGTACTTC.

This chain connects TRBV6-1 to TRBJ2-3; a possible D gene is TRBD2 (5 bases). Between the trimmed V and J ends, which lost 7 bases and 4 bases, there was a span of 18 bases. The CDR3 has 15 amino acids. Germline lookup yields CDR1 MNHNS and CDR2 SASEGT. CDR3 in amino acids: CASTPDFLRADTQYF. CDR3 sequence (DNA): TGTGCCAGCACTCCGGACTTTTTAAGGGCAGATACGCAGTATTTT.

This sequence joins TRBV5-1 and TRBJ1-1; D call uncertain. Germline loops: CDR1 SGHRS, CDR2 YFSETQ. V was clipped by 4 bases and J by 4 bases, with 14 bases between them. The CDR3 is 14 residues long. CDR3 bases: TGCGCCAGCAGCAGAAACCGACCGCCCACTGAAGCTTTCTTT. Residues: CASSRNRPPTEAFF.

This rearrangement joins TRBV19 to TRBJ1-1; 9 bases are a match to TRBD1. This CDR3 has 14 amino acids. Trimming took 9 bases from V and 8 from J; bases not matched to a gene: 13. Germline CDR1 is LNHDA and CDR2 is SQIVND (reference sequence). CDR3 DNA: TGTGCCAGCAGTGTACAAGGACAGGGGTCGGAAGCTTTCTTT. It is translated as CASSVQGQGSEAFF.

The table lists this clonotype with many counts. J is TRBJ1-2 and V is TRBV11-2, with TRBD1 as a possible D gene (5 bases). V dropped 0 bases and J dropped 10 bases, with 12 bases sitting between them. CDR1 SGHAT and CDR2 FQNNGV come from the germline V gene. The CDR3 extends over 13 amino acids. The DNA of the CDR3 is TGTGCCAGCAGCTTAGATCCAGGGACTGACTACACCTTC. Protein: CASSLDPGTDYTF. The full variable domain, rest sourced from reference TRBV11-2 and TRBJ1-2, is EAGVAQSPRYKIIEKRQSVAFWCNPISGHATLYWYQQILGQGPKLLIQFQNNGVVDDSQLPKDRFSAERLKGVDSTLKIQPAKLEDSAVYLCASSLDPGTDYTFGSGTRLTVV.